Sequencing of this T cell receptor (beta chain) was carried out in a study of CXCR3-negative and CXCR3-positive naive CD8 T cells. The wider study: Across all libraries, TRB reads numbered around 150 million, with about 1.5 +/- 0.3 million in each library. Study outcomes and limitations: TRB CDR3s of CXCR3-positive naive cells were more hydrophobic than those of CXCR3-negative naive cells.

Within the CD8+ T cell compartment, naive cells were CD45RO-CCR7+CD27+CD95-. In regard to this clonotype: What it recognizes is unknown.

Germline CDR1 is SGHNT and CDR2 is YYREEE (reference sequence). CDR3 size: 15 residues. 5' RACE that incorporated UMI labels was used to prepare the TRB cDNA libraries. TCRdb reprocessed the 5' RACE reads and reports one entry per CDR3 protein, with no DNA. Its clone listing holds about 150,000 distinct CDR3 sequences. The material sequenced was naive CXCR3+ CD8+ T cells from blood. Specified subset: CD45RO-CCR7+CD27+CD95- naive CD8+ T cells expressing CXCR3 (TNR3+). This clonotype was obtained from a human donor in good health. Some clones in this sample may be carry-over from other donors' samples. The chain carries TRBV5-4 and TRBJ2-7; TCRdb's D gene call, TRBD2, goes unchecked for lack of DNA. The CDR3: CASSPYSGSTYEQYF.